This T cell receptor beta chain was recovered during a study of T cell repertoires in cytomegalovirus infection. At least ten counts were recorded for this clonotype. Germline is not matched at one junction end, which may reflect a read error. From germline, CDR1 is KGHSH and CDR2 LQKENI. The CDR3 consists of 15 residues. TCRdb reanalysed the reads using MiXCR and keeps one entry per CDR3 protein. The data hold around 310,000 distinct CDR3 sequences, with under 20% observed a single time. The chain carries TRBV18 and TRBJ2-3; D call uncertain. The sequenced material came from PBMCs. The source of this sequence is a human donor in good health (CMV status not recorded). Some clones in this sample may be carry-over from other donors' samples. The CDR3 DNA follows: TGCGCCAGCAGCCCTCGAACGGGCGGTACAGATACGCAGTATTTT. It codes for CASSPRTGGTDTQYF.